This TCR beta chain comes out of a study of Graves' ophthalmopathy and Graves' hyperthyroidism. Investigators amplified TCR beta CDR3 regions from RNA transcripts. First-round RT-PCR employed HTBI primers, with a second-round multiplex PCR after it. TCRdb analysed the multiplex PCR reads with MiXCR anew, one entry per CDR3 protein. The sample includes 600,000 to 700,000 distinct CDR3 sequences, over 40% seen only once; the top ten take under 3.5%. Notes on the study in general: The study's model predicted ophthalmopathy progression at about 71% sensitivity and 72% to 85% specificity.

Of note for this clonotype: Its antigen remains unknown.

This CDR3 comprises 16 residues. With 2 bases removed from V and 0 bases from J, the gap between germline ends came to 11 bases. Per germline, CDR1 SGHTA and CDR2 FQGNSA. The chain recombines TRBV7-2 with TRBJ1-3, with D unresolved. The sequenced sample was peripheral blood. The receptor was isolated from an adult man with Graves' ophthalmopathy. The CDR3 loop reads CASSLSHLSSGNTIYF. CDR3 sequence (DNA): TGTGCCAGCAGCTTATCCCACCTAAGCTCTGGAAACACCATATATTTT.